This T cell receptor (beta chain) was documented in a study of cytomegalovirus exposure and HLA in healthy donors. On the study more broadly: The same platform as the 500 to 700 first-cohort repertoires was used for the 95 to 150 validation repertoires, a later analysis reported. Study conclusions and caveats: Subsequent analysis revealed that first-cohort TCR clusters tended to co-occur in the 130 or so validation repertoires.

Regarding this clone: Its antigen remains unidentified.

The data were produced by immunoSEQ multiplex PCR, yet TCRdb's version contains in-frame clones alone and is incomplete. The sample yields fewer than 250,000 clones, approximately 80% seen once. Germline V gives CDR1 PRHDT, CDR2 FYEKMQ (reference sequence). The CDR3 contains 16 residues. Trimming cost V 2 bases and J 4 bases; bases outside gene matches: 7. This clonotype was obtained from a woman in her twenties or thirties in good health and CMV-seropositive. The V call is TRBV13, the J call TRBJ2-1; TRBD2 matches at 8 bases. The source material was PBMCs. The CDR3 protein is CASSLRSSGLYNEQFF. As DNA, the CDR3 is TGTGCCAGCAGCTTAAGGTCTAGCGGGTTATACAATGAGCAGTTCTTC.